This T cell receptor beta chain was recorded in a study of blood T cell repertoires in COVID-19. In the study's own analysis: Reference gene primer amplification gave estimated nucleated cell counts. The assay was immunoSEQ multiplex PCR, and TCRdb's table has in-frame clones only and misses some. That table is the source of V, J and clone size, and D and trimming were worked out from the DNA. The sample lists 150,000 to 200,000 clones, around 82% occurring once. This CDR3 has 15 residues. Germline V lookup: CDR1 SGHVS, CDR2 FQNEAQ. Trimming removed 3 bases from V and 6 bases from J, with 15 bases in between.

The material sequenced was peripheral blood. The origin of this receptor is a woman aged 40 to 49 with COVID-19, enrolled during active disease. The chain has TRBV7-8 and TRBJ2-1; D unclear. This CDR3 is CASSFIRWVSNEQFF. The CDR3, as DNA: TGTGCCAGCAGCTTTATCAGGTGGGTCAGCAATGAGCAGTTCTTC.